This is a list of T cell receptor beta chains from one sample in a study of shared clonotypes between healthy human individuals. Assay: immunoSEQ multiplex PCR; the TCRdb copy retains only in-frame clones and omits some. The sample includes about 2,500,000 clones, approximately 92% seen only once; the top ten take around 0.14%. Material: naive CD4+ T cells sorted from blood. The receptors shown here come from a man younger than 35 in good health. Both conserved end residues are part of each CDR3. Fields, in order: V gene, J gene, D gene, clone size, CDR3 protein, CDR3 DNA. D genes are given only for firm matches. Part of the rows lack a size; the others show once, few, many or a class for expanded clones.

TRBV19,TRBJ2-5,.,.,CASSTREQGTQYF,TGTGCCAGTAGTACCCGGGAGCAAGGGACCCAGTACTTC
TRBV27,TRBJ1-1,TRBD1,.,CASSFRGHKNTEAFF,TGTGCCAGCAGTTTCAGGGGGCATAAGAACACTGAAGCTTTCTTT
TRBV5-1,TRBJ2-3,TRBD2,once,CASSQRLAGTDTQYF,TGCGCCAGCAGTCAGCGACTAGCCGGTACAGATACGCAGTATTTT
TRBV5-6,TRBJ2-7,TRBD1,.,CASSPGTGAYEQYF,TGTGCCAGCAGCCCGGGGACAGGAGCCTACGAGCAGTACTTC
TRBV28,TRBJ1-2,.,.,CASSPTVNYGYTF,TGTGCCAGCAGTCCTACTGTCAACTATGGCTACACCTTC
TRBV5-1,TRBJ2-7,TRBD2,.,CASSFSGGVGEQYF,TGCGCCAGCAGCTTTAGCGGGGGGGTTGGAGAGCAGTACTTC
TRBV29-1,TRBJ2-1,TRBD2,once,CSVEGLAGREQFF,TGCAGCGTTGAAGGACTAGCGGGAAGAGAGCAGTTCTTC
TRBV4-1,TRBJ1-1,.,once,CASSRGTLESEAFF,TGCGCCAGCAGCCGAGGGACACTAGAGAGTGAAGCTTTCTTT
TRBV5-4,TRBJ2-5,TRBD2,.,CASSPGTSGGAGSQETQYF,TGTGCCAGCAGTCCCGGGACTAGCGGGGGGGCCGGGAGTCAAGAGACCCAGTACTTC
TRBV6-1,TRBJ2-1,TRBD2,.,CASTAASGGNEQFF,TGTGCCAGTACCGCGGCCAGCGGGGGTAATGAGCAGTTCTTC
TRBV9,TRBJ2-3,TRBD2,.,CASSAPAIAGVLDRSDTQYF,TGTGCCAGCAGCGCCCCCGCGATAGCGGGAGTTCTTGATAGGTCAGATACGCAGTATTTT
TRBV5-4,TRBJ1-1,TRBD1,.,CASSLEGAMNTEAFF,TGTGCCAGCAGCTTGGAGGGGGCAATGAACACTGAAGCTTTCTTT
TRBV10-3,TRBJ2-7,TRBD2,.,CAISETSGSRQYF,TGTGCCATCAGTGAAACTAGCGGGAGCCGGCAGTACTTC
TRBV9,TRBJ1-3,.,.,CASSGGDTISGNTIYF,TGTGCCAGCAGCGGGGGGGACACCATCTCTGGAAACACCATATATTTT
TRBV20-1,TRBJ1-2,.,.,CSAPTNYGYTF,TGCAGTGCCCCCACAAACTATGGCTACACCTTC
TRBV19,TRBJ2-1,TRBD2,.,CASSIDLRASGYNEQFF,TGTGCCAGTAGTATAGATTTACGGGCTAGCGGGTACAATGAGCAGTTCTTC
TRBV6-1,TRBJ2-3,TRBD2,.,CASSPRTSGDTQYF,TGTGCCAGCAGTCCCCGAACTAGCGGAGATACGCAGTATTTT
TRBV5-4,TRBJ1-1,TRBD1,.,CASSLQGGTEAFF,TGTGCCAGCAGCTTGCAGGGGGGCACTGAAGCTTTCTTT
TRBV10-2,TRBJ2-4,.,.,CASSLAGTYEKNIQYF,TGCGCCAGCAGTCTCGCCGGGACTTACGAAAAAAACATTCAGTACTTC
TRBV6-5,TRBJ1-2,.,.,CASSRDWYGYTF,TGTGCCAGCAGTAGAGACTGGTATGGCTACACCTTC
TRBV28,TRBJ2-7,.,.,CASSTPGGSEQYF,TGTGCCAGTTCGACCCCGGGGGGCAGTGAGCAGTACTTC
TRBV5-1,TRBJ1-1,.,.,CASSLGANFEAFF,TGCGCCAGCAGCTTGGGGGCCAACTTCGAAGCTTTCTTT
TRBV5-1,TRBJ1-5,TRBD1,.,CASSLQGTKENNQPQHF,TGCGCCAGCAGCCTACAGGGGACCAAAGAAAACAATCAGCCCCAGCATTTT
TRBV7-2,TRBJ1-3,.,.,CASSLSYSGNTIYF,TGTGCCAGCAGCTTGTCCTACTCTGGAAACACCATATATTTT
TRBV29-1,TRBJ1-1,.,.,CSVIQGLAFF,TGCAGCGTCATACAGGGTTTGGCTTTCTTT
TRBV18,TRBJ2-5,TRBD2,.,CASSPLALAGGLRGETQYF,TGTGCCAGCTCACCACTTGCTCTAGCGGGAGGGCTCCGAGGGGAGACCCAGTACTTC
TRBV11-2,TRBJ2-2,TRBD2,.,CASSFRTSGAGELFF,TGTGCCAGCAGCTTCCGGACTAGCGGCGCCGGGGAGCTGTTTTTT
TRBV4-1,TRBJ2-3,.,.,CASSPGAGLTDTQYF,TGCGCCAGCAGCCCGGGGGCGGGACTCACAGATACGCAGTATTTT
TRBV6-1,TRBJ1-5,.,.,CASSEGGANNQPQHF,TGTGCCAGCAGTGAAGGTGGGGCAAACAATCAGCCCCAGCATTTT
TRBV27,TRBJ1-2,.,.,CASSSSGSDYGYTF,TGTGCCAGCAGCTCTTCGGGGTCGGACTATGGCTACACCTTC
TRBV4-3,TRBJ2-3,.,.,CASSQESSGSGQYF,TGCGCCAGCAGCCAAGAAAGTTCCGGGTCCGGGCAGTATTTT
TRBV7-2,TRBJ2-1,.,.,CASSLINEQFF,TGTGCCAGCAGTCTAATCAATGAGCAGTTCTTC
TRBV30,TRBJ1-1,.,.,CAAKPGREEAFF,TGTGCCGCAAAGCCTGGACGCGAGGAAGCTTTCTTT
TRBV10-1,TRBJ1-2,TRBD1,.,CASSADRQGSYTF,TGCGCCAGCAGTGCGGATCGACAGGGAAGCTACACCTTC
TRBV19,TRBJ1-1,TRBD1,.,CASSVTGGVKYTEAFF,TGTGCCAGTAGTGTTACAGGGGGCGTAAAGTACACTGAAGCTTTCTTT
TRBV5-1,TRBJ1-1,TRBD1,.,CASSLEDRVGTEAFF,TGCGCCAGCAGCTTGGAGGACAGGGTGGGCACTGAAGCTTTCTTT
TRBV2,TRBJ2-5,TRBD1,.,CASSPDRGRETQYF,TGTGCCAGCAGCCCGGACAGGGGGCGAGAGACCCAGTACTTC
TRBV2,TRBJ2-7,.,.,CASSENRAQISYEQYF,TGTGCCAGCAGTGAGAACCGGGCCCAGATCTCCTACGAGCAGTACTTC
TRBV6-5,TRBJ2-5,.,.,CASSLTGTGETQYF,TGTGCCAGCAGTTTAACAGGGACGGGAGAGACCCAGTACTTC
TRBV11-2,TRBJ2-5,TRBD2,.,CASSLDLVLAGGRETQYF,TGTGCCAGCAGCTTAGATCTGGTTCTAGCGGGGGGGCGAGAGACCCAGTACTTC